The present TCR beta chain was sequenced within a study of vaccination effects on CD4 cells after COVID-19. Looking at the study overall: Two convalescent donors provided samples 16 days and one week before vaccination.

Study-level results: A shortage of convalescent patients and an absence of early post-infection timepoints characterized the study. Predominantly, the post-vaccine spike-reactive clones of convalescents comprised new vaccine-induced clones.

Note on this clone: Its antigen is as yet unknown.

The assay was immunoSEQ multiplex PCR, and TCRdb's table has in-frame clones only and misses some. The sample comprises under 20,000 clones, around 74% of which are singletons, and 16% rests with the top ten. V was trimmed by 2 bases and J by 3 bases, leaving 25 bases between them. Germline-derived CDR1 and CDR2 are SGHRS and YFSETQ. This CDR3 region has 19 residues. After expansion with viral peptide pools in the ViraFEST assay, antigen-specific CD4+ T cells were sequenced. When around 9 days of culture had elapsed, CD4+ T cells were isolated. From March to December 2020, the person had a SARS-CoV-2 infection that was confirmed by PCR. A half-medium replacement with IL-2 medium was carried out on days 3 and 7.

The receptor was derived from a human donor who had a prior SARS-CoV-2 infection. The rearrangement links TRBV5-1 to TRBJ2-3; D gene ambiguous. Sequences were derived from CD4+ T cells from PBMCs cultured with SARS-CoV-2 spike peptides, sampled before COVID-19 vaccination. CDR3 loop: CASSFAPRRRPVDTDTQYF. The CDR3 bases are TGCGCCAGCAGCTTCGCCCCGAGACGTAGGCCGGTTGATACAGATACGCAGTATTTT.